The following is a T cell receptor beta chain sequence with its context. Enrollees, roughly 18 to 90 years old, lived in 24 US areas. Each participant's cohort was designated according to participant-reported clinical history. There are 13 residues in the CDR3. Trimming at V came to 6 bases and at J to 7 bases, leaving 6 bases not matched to a gene. Germline CDR1 and CDR2: SGHRS and YFSETQ. The sample belongs to a study of blood T cell repertoires in COVID-19. Original analysis: Amplification from reference gene primers served as the basis for estimated nucleated cell counts. TCRdb keeps only in-frame clones here, not all; method: immunoSEQ multiplex PCR. The V and J calls and clone size are taken from that table; D and trimming were inferred from the DNA. The sample lists about 200,000 clones; around four fifths were seen once.

The source of this sequence is a middle-aged man who had recovered from COVID-19. J is TRBJ2-4 and V is TRBV5-1; 8 bases line up with TRBD1. What was sequenced was PBMCs or T cells enriched from blood (not recorded which). The CDR3 DNA sequence: TGCGCCAGCAACGGACAGGGAGAGAACATTCAGTACTTC. Its translation is CASNGQGENIQYF.